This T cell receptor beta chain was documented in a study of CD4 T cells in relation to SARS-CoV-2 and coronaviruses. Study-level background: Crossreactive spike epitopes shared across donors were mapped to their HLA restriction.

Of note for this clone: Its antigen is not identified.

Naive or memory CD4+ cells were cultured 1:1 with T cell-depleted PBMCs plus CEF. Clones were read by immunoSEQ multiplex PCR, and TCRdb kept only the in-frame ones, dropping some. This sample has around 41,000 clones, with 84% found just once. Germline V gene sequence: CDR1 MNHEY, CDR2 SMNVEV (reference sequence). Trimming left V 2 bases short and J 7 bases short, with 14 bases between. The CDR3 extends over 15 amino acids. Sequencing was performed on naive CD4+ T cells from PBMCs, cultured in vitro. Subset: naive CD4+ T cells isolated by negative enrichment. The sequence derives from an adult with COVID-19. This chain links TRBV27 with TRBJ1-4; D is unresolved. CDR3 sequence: CASSLSSSSGEKLFF. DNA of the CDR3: TGTGCCAGCAGTTTAAGTTCGAGTTCTGGTGAAAAACTGTTTTTT. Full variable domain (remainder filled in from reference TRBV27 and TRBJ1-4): EAQVTQNPRYLITVTGKKLTVTCSQNMNHEYMSWYRQDPGLGLRQIYYSMNVEVTDKGDVPEGYKVSRKEKRNFPLILESPSPNQTSLYFCASSLSSSSGEKLFFGSGTQLSVL.